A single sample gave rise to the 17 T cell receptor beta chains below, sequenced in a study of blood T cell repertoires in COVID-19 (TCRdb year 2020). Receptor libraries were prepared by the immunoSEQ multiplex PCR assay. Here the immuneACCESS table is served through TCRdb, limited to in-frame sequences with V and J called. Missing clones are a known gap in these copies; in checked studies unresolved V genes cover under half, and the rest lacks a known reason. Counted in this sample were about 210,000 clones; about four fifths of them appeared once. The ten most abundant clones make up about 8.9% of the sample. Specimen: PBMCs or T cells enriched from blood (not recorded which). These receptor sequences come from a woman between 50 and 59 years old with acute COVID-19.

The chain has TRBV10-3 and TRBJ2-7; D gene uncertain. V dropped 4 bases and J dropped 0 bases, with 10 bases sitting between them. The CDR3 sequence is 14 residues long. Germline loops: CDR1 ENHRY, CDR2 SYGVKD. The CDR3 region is CAISGGMGSYEQYF. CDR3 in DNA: TGTGCCATCAGTGGCGGAATGGGCTCCTACGAGCAGTACTTC.

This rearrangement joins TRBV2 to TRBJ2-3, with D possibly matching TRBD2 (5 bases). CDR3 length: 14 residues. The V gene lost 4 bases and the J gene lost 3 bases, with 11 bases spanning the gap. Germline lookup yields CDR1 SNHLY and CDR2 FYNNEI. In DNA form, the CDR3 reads TGTGCCAGCAGTGTGGACGGACTGACAGATACGCAGTATTTT. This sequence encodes CASSVDGLTDTQYF.

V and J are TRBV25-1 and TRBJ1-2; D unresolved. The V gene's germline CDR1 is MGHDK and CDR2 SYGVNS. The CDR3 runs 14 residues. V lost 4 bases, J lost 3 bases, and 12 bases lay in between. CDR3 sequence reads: CASSVEVRDYGYTF. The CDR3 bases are TGTGCCAGCAGTGTGGAGGTGCGTGACTATGGCTACACCTTC.

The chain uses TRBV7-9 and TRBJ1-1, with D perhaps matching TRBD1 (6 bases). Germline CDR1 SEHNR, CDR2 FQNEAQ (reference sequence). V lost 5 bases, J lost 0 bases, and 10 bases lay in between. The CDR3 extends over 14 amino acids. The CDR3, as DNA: TGTGCCAGCAGCCGCGGACAGCTGAACACTGAAGCTTTCTTT. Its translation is CASSRGQLNTEAFF.

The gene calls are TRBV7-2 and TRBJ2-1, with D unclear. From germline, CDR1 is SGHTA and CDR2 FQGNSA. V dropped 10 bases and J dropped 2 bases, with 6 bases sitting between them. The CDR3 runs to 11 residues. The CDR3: CAITAYNEQFF. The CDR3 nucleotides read TGTGCCATCACAGCCTACAATGAGCAGTTCTTC.

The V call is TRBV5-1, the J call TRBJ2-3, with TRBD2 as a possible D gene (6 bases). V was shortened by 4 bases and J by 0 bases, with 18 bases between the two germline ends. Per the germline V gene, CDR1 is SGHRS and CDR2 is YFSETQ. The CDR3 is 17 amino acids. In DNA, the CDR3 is TGCGCCAGCAGCCCGACCGAACTTAGCGGTAGCACAGATACGCAGTATTTT. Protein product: CASSPTELSGSTDTQYF. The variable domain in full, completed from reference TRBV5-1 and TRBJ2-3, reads KAGVTQTPRYLIKTRGQQVTLSCSPISGHRSVSWYQQTPGQGLQFLFEYFSETQRNKGNFPGRFSGRQFSNSRSEMNVSTLELGDSALYLCASSPTELSGSTDTQYFGPGTRLTVL.

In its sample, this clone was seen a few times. CDR3 loop: CASSLGQGGEKLFF. CDR3 in DNA: TGTGCCAGCAGCTTAGGACAGGGCGGGGAAAAACTGTTTTTT. The rearrangement joins TRBV9 to TRBJ1-4, with TRBD1 matching over 8 bases. The CDR3 is 14 amino acids. The V gene's germline CDR1 is SGDLS and CDR2 YYNGEE. Unmatched junction bases numbered 7, after V lost 4 bases and J lost 8 bases.

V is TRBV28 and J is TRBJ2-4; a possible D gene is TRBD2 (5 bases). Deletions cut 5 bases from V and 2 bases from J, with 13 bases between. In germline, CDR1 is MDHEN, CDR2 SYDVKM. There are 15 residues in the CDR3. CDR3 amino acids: CASSPAGGTKNIQYF. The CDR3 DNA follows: TGTGCCAGCAGTCCTGCGGGCGGTACCAAAAACATTCAGTACTTC. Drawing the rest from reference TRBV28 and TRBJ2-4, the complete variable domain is DVKVTQSSRYLVKRTGEKVFLECVQDMDHENMFWYRQDPGLGLRLIYFSYDVKMKEKGDIPEGYSVSREKKERFSLILESASTNQTSMYLCASSPAGGTKNIQYFGAGTRLSVL.

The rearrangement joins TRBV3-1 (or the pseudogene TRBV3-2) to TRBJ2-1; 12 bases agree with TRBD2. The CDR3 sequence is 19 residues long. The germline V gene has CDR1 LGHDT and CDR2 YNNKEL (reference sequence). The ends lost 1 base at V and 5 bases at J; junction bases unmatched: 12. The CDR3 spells CASSQAGSVASGRDNEQFF. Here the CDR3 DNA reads TGTGCCAGCAGCCAAGCTGGTTCTGTCGCTAGCGGGAGGGACAATGAGCAGTTCTTC.

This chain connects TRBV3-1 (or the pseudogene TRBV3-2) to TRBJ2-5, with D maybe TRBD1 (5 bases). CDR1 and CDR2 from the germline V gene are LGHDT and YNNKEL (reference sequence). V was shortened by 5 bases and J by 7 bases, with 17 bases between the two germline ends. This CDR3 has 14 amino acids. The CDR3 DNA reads TGTGCCAGCAGCGAGCATCCAGGGTTTGCGACCCAGTACTTC. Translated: CASSEHPGFATQYF.

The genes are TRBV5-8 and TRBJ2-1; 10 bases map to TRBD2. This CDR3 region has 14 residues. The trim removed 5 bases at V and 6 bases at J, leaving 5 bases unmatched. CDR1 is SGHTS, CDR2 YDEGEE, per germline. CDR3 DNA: TGTGCCAGCAGTCGGGGACTAGCGATCAATGAGCAGTTCTTC. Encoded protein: CASSRGLAINEQFF.

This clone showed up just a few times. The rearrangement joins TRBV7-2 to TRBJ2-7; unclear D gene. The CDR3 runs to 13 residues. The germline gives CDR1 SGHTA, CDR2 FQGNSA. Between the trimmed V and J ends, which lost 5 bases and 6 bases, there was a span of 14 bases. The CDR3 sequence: CASSAQSVTEQYF. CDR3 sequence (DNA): TGTGCCAGCAGCGCCCAGTCCGTAACCGAGCAGTACTTC.

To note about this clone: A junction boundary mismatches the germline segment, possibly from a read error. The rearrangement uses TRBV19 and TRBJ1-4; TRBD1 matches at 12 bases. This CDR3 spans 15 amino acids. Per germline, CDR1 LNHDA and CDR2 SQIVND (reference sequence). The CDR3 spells CAGSIRDRGHEKLFF. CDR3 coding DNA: TGTGCCGGTAGTATAAGGGACAGGGGGCACGAAAAACTGTTTTTT.

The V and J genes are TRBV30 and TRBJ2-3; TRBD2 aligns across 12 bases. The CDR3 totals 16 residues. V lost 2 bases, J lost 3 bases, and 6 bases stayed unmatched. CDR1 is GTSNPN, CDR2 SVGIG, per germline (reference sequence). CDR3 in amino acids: CAWSPDTSGRTDTQYF. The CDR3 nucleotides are TGTGCCTGGAGTCCCGACACTAGCGGGAGGACAGATACGCAGTATTTT.

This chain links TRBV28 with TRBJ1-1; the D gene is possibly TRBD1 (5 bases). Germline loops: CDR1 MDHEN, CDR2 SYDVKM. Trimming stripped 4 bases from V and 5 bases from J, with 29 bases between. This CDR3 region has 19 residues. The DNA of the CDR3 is TGTGCCAGCAGTTCAGCCTTGCCCCGGGACTGGCTCCGGGAGACTGAAGCTTTCTTT. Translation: CASSSALPRDWLRETEAFF.

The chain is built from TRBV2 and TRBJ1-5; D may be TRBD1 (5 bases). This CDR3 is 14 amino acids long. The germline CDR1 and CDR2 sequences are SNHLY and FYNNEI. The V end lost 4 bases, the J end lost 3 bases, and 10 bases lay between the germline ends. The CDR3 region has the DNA TGTGCCAGCAGTGCCAGGGTCCTCAATCAGCCCCAGCATTTT. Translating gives CASSARVLNQPQHF.

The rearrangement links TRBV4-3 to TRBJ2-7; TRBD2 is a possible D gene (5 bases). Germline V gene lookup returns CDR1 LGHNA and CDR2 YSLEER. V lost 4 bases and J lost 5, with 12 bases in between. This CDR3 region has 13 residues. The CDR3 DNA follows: TGCGCCAGCAGCCCAGATTTCGGGGACGAGCAGTACTTC. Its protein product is CASSPDFGDEQYF.